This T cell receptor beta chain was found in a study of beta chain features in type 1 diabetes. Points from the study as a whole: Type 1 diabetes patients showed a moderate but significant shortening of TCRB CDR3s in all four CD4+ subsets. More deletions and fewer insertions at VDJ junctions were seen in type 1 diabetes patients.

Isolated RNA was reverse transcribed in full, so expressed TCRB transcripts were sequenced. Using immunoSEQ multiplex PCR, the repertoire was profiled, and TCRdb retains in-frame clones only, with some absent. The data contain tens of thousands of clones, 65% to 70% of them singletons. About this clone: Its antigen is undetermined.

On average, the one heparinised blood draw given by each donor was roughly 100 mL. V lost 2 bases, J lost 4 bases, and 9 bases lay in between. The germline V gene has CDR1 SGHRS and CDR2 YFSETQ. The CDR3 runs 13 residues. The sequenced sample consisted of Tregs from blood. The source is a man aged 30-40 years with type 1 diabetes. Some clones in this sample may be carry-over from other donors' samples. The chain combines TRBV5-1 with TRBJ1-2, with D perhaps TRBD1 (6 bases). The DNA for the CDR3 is TGCGCCAGCAGCTTCGGACAGTCCTATGGCTACACCTTC. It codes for CASSFGQSYGYTF.